The clone carrying this T cell receptor beta chain has a count of ten or more. The CDR3 is 15 amino acids. V lost 0 bases to trimming and J lost 2 bases, with 11 bases between them. CDR1 LGHNA and CDR2 YSLEER come from the germline V gene. Time point in this sample: pre-sensitization, week 0. Regarding treatment: therapeutic diphenylcyclopropenone sensitization with weekly scalp DPC. The study enrolled 18 to 70-year-old alopecia patients suitable for DPC. The sample comes from a study of human T cells and chemical hapten exposure. Study background: DPC 0.01% went on the upper back by patch test, with reading at 6 days. TCR yields per sample varied, mainly owing to small pooled library volume differences.

The study used a library that attached unique molecular identifiers to individual cDNA molecules. One entry per CDR3 protein results from TCRdb running MiXCR on the RACE reads. The sample consists of approximately 100,000 distinct CDR3 sequences, 8% to 10% of them appearing once. Specimen: whole blood, collected in connection with sensitization to the hapten diphenylcyclopropenone (DPC). This sequence was found in a woman in her 40s with alopecia areata. Some clones in this sample may be carry-over from other donors' samples. The chain uses TRBV4-3 and TRBJ2-7, with D possibly being TRBD1 or TRBD2 (6 bases each). Here the CDR3 reads CASSQDSGAPYEQYF. CDR3 nucleotides: TGCGCCAGCAGCCAAGACTCGGGGGCTCCCTACGAGCAGTACTTC.